A selection of T cell receptor beta chains follows, all from one sample in a study of T cells in localized non-small cell lung cancer. TCRdb's table, derived via immunoSEQ multiplex PCR, lists solely in-frame clones and lacks some. The data hold around 29,000 clones, with around nine tenths observed a single time. The sequencing here drew on peripheral blood, taken before any cancer treatment. All receptors derive from a female donor at least 60 years old with stage III squamous cell lung carcinoma. CDR3s include the opening cysteine and the closing phenylalanine or tryptophan. The D gene is left open where the match is weak. Not all rows give a size; the values are once, few, many and, for expanded clones, a class.

clone size,V gene,J gene,D gene,CDR3 protein,CDR3 DNA
-,TRBV6-5,TRBJ2-1,TRBD1,CASSYRTGGDEQFF,TGTGCCAGCAGTTATAGGACAGGGGGCGATGAGCAGTTCTTC
-,TRBV7-8,TRBJ2-1,TRBD2,CASSLEGTSGGVEQFF,TGTGCCAGCAGCTTAGAGGGGACTAGCGGGGGGGTGGAGCAGTTCTTC
-,TRBV28,TRBJ1-2,TRBD1,CASSPPGTGGRGYTF,TGTGCCAGCAGCCCTCCCGGGACAGGGGGCCGCGGCTACACCTTC
-,TRBV18,TRBJ2-5,-,CASSPPSDQETQYF,TGTGCCAGCTCACCACCCAGCGACCAAGAGACCCAGTACTTC
-,TRBV28,TRBJ2-5,-,CASSSNRRGRETQYF,TGTGCCAGCAGTTCTAACCGCAGGGGTCGAGAGACCCAGTACTTC
-,TRBV5-1,TRBJ2-5,TRBD1,CASSLARDRYQETQYF,TGCGCCAGCAGCTTGGCCCGGGACAGATACCAAGAGACCCAGTACTTC
-,TRBV19,TRBJ2-3,TRBD1,CASSFRQGDTQYF,TGTGCCAGTAGTTTCCGACAGGGCGATACGCAGTATTTT
-,TRBV19,TRBJ2-3,TRBD1,CASSIGTTGGTQYF,TGTGCCAGTAGTATTGGGACGACAGGGGGTACGCAGTATTTT
-,TRBV28,TRBJ1-2,-,CASSLIKDGYTF,TGTGCCAGCAGTTTAATAAAGGACGGCTACACCTTC
-,TRBV10-3,TRBJ2-2,-,CAISESLPLNTGELFF,TGTGCCATCAGTGAGTCGTTACCGCTAAACACCGGGGAGCTGTTTTTT
-,TRBV5-6,TRBJ1-5,-,CASSLTFSNQPQHF,TGTGCCAGCAGCTTGACATTTAGCAATCAGCCCCAGCATTTT
few,TRBV16,TRBJ1-2,-,CASSQLGQNTYGYTF,TGTGCCAGCAGCCAATTAGGGCAGAACACTTATGGCTACACCTTC
-,TRBV11-2,TRBJ2-1,-,CASSPTRRGNEQFF,TGTGCCAGCAGCCCGACTAGGCGTGGCAATGAGCAGTTCTTC
-,TRBV19,TRBJ2-7,-,CASAVGQPYEQYF,TGTGCCAGTGCGGTCGGGCAGCCCTACGAGCAGTACTTC
-,TRBV5-1,TRBJ1-4,TRBD1,CASSLGTGRTNEKLFF,TGCGCCAGCAGCTTGGGGACAGGGAGAACTAATGAAAAACTGTTTTTT
-,TRBV29-1,TRBJ1-1,-,CSGGPGSTEAFF,TGCAGCGGGGGGCCAGGGAGCACTGAAGCTTTCTTT
-,TRBV15,TRBJ1-2,TRBD1,CATSSGTGGYGYTF,TGTGCCACCAGCAGCGGGACAGGGGGCTATGGCTACACCTTC
-,TRBV11-2,TRBJ2-5,TRBD1,CASSLVGRGFQETQYF,TGTGCCAGCAGCTTAGTCGGCAGGGGGTTCCAAGAGACCCAGTACTTC
once,TRBV29-1,TRBJ2-3,TRBD1,CSVGGGQGFTDTQYF,TGCAGCGTTGGGGGGGGACAGGGCTTCACAGATACGCAGTATTTT
-,TRBV7-2,TRBJ1-3,TRBD1,CASSLRRGIGNTIYF,TGTGCCAGCAGCTTGCGCAGGGGGATTGGAAACACCATATATTTT
-,TRBV5-1,TRBJ2-7,-,CASSLGQSSYEQYF,TGCGCCAGCAGCTTGGGACAGTCCTCCTACGAGCAGTACTTC
-,TRBV9,TRBJ2-2,TRBD1,CASSVGGTGKAGELFF,TGTGCCAGCAGCGTAGGAGGGACAGGGAAAGCCGGGGAGCTGTTTTTT
-,TRBV27,TRBJ2-2,-,CASSFNTGELFF,TGTGCCAGCAGTTTTAACACCGGGGAGCTGTTTTTT
-,TRBV30,TRBJ2-7,-,CAWSVGGVSYEQYF,TGTGCCTGGAGTGTAGGGGGTGTATCCTACGAGCAGTACTTC
-,TRBV19,TRBJ2-3,TRBD1,CASSIDSRGPGDTQYF,TGTGCCAGTAGTATAGATTCCAGGGGGCCAGGGGATACGCAGTATTTT
-,TRBV7-2,TRBJ2-1,TRBD2,CASSFVAGDNEQFF,TGTGCCAGCAGCTTTGTAGCGGGAGATAATGAGCAGTTCTTC
-,TRBV5-4,TRBJ2-5,TRBD2,CASSLNGLAGQETQYF,TGTGCCAGCAGCTTGAACGGGCTAGCGGGCCAAGAGACCCAGTACTTC
-,TRBV28,TRBJ2-1,TRBD2,CASSLNRRKTSGRPYEQFF,TGTGCCAGCAGTTTAAACCGACGGAAGACTAGCGGGAGGCCCTATGAGCAGTTCTTC
-,TRBV25-1,TRBJ1-1,-,CASSESRGGDTEAFF,TGTGCCAGCAGTGAATCAAGGGGGGGGGACACTGAAGCTTTCTTT
-,TRBV6-5,TRBJ1-2,-,CASSYSGAENYGYTF,TGTGCCAGCAGTTACTCGGGTGCAGAAAACTATGGCTACACCTTC
-,TRBV2,TRBJ2-3,-,CASSEPGAGTDTQYF,TGTGCCAGCAGTGAACCGGGGGCAGGCACAGATACGCAGTATTTT
-,TRBV6-1,TRBJ1-4,-,CASRKGGGEKLFF,TGTGCCAGCAGGAAGGGGGGGGGTGAAAAACTGTTTTTT